The subject of this entry is one T cell receptor beta chain. Here immunoSEQ multiplex PCR was the method, and the copy in TCRdb shows in-frame clones only, minus some. The data contain 55,000 to 80,000 clones, 77% of them singletons. V lost 10 bases to trimming and J lost 4 bases; unmatched junction nucleotides: 10. The V gene's germline CDR1 is SNHLY and CDR2 FYNNEI. This CDR3 region has 14 residues. The data stem from a study of pediatric ulcerative colitis. The clonotype originates from a boy between 10 and 17 years old with moderate ulcerative colitis. The material sequenced was blood. The rearrangement uses TRBV2 and TRBJ1-5; TRBD1 matches 7 bases. CDR3 sequence reads: CATTTGTENQPQHF. As DNA, the CDR3 is TGTGCCACAACAACCGGGACAGAAAATCAGCCCCAGCATTTT.